These 23 T cell receptor beta chains originate from one sample sequenced in a study of T cells in Graves' hyperthyroidism and ophthalmopathy. TCR beta CDR3 sequences were amplified from RNA transcripts. The TCR CDR3 first-round RT-PCR relied on the HTBI primer set. TCRdb passed the multiplex PCR reads through MiXCR, listing each CDR3 protein once. The table has approximately 300,000 distinct CDR3 sequences, around 15% seen once. Material: blood. The receptors derive from a woman aged 60-75 years with Graves' ophthalmopathy.

This clonotype was detected many times. The chain uses TRBV4-1 and TRBJ1-2; D possibly corresponds to TRBD1 (5 bases). Germline V lookup: CDR1 MGHRA, CDR2 YSYEKL. Trimming cost V 0 bases and J 4 bases, with 18 bases left between them. The CDR3 is 17 amino acids. The CDR3 sequence: CASSQDLSRGLSYGYTF. In DNA form, the CDR3 reads TGCGCCAGCAGCCAAGATCTCTCGCGGGGGTTGAGCTATGGCTACACCTTC.

In this sample, this clonotype turned up many times. The chain recombines TRBV7-9 with TRBJ2-1, with a weak D call TRBD2 (6 bases). The ends were cut back, 5 bases at V and 6 bases at J, with 11 bases in the middle. CDR3 length equals 13 residues. CDR1 and CDR2 (germline): SEHNR, FQNEAQ (reference sequence). The DNA for the CDR3 is TGTGCCAGCAGCGAGGGACTGCCCAATGAGCAGTTCTTC. As protein: CASSEGLPNEQFF.

This clonotype was observed a handful of times. This chain connects TRBV7-3 to TRBJ2-1; possibly TRBD1 for D (6 bases). The CDR3 consists of 14 residues. Germline V gene sequence: CDR1 SGHTA, CDR2 FQGTGA. V was pared by 5 bases and J by 8 bases, with 16 bases between. CDR3 sequence reads: CASSQRYRVDEQFF. The CDR3 DNA reads as TGTGCCAGCAGCCAACGGTACAGGGTCGATGAGCAGTTCTTC.

This chain uses TRBV6-1 with TRBJ2-1; 14 bases map to TRBD2. Germline CDR1 is MNHNS and CDR2 is SASEGT. V lost 7 bases and J lost 3; bases outside the gene matches: 11. The CDR3 consists of 18 residues. The CDR3 nucleotides are TGTGCCAGCATCCCGGGACTAGCGGGAGTAAAGGACTACAATGAGCAGTTCTTC. It yields the protein CASIPGLAGVKDYNEQFF.

This clonotype was counted at least ten times. The V gene is TRBV28, the J gene TRBJ1-5; D gene unclear. The CDR3 totals 13 residues. V gave up 8 bases and J gave up 3 bases, with 11 bases separating them. CDR1 and CDR2 (germline): MDHEN, SYDVKM. CDR3 nucleotides: TGTGCCAGCCGGTCTTCGGCCAATCAGCCCCAGCATTTT. Its translation is CASRSSANQPQHF.

This clonotype showed up many times. This chain links TRBV28 with TRBJ2-1, with 8 bases identical to TRBD1. Trimming at V came to 6 bases and at J to 6 bases, leaving 4 bases not matched to a gene. Germline lookup yields CDR1 MDHEN and CDR2 SYDVKM. CDR3 length equals 13 residues. This CDR3 reads CASRLTGGNEQFF. As DNA, the CDR3 is TGTGCCAGCAGGTTAACAGGGGGCAATGAGCAGTTCTTC.

This clonotype was recorded a few times. A read error may explain this, as a much larger clone is one base away. CDR3 in DNA: TGCGCCAGCAGCTTGGACGGGCATTCCTACGAGCGGTACTTC. Its translation: CASSLDGHSYERYF. The rearrangement joins TRBV5-1 to TRBJ2-7; D remains ambiguous. The germline V gene has CDR1 SGHRS and CDR2 YFSETQ. The CDR3 totals 14 residues.

This clonotype was seen repeatedly, ten times or more. CDR3 in amino acids: CSARPQDRVHNSPLHF. Written as DNA, the CDR3 is TGCAGTGCTCGCCCTCAGGACAGGGTTCATAATTCACCCCTCCACTTT. This chain uses TRBV20-1 with TRBJ1-6, with TRBD1 identical over 8 bases. This CDR3 spans 16 amino acids. J was trimmed by 5 bases and V by 5 bases; bases with no gene match: 11. CDR1 and CDR2 from the germline V gene are DFQATT and SNEGSKA (reference sequence).

A word on this clonotype: The junction shows a germline mismatch at one end, possibly a read error. The chain has TRBV5-6 and TRBJ1-1; the match to TRBD1 covers 11 bases. Germline CDR1 and CDR2: SGHDT and YYEEEE. The CDR3 contains 16 residues. The CDR3 here is CASRLDRGHQNTEAFF. Written as DNA, the CDR3 is TGTGCCAGCAGATTGGACAGGGGGCACCAGAACACTGAAGCTTTCTTT.

This clonotype was picked up a small number of times. This chain uses TRBV11-1 with TRBJ2-7; 8 bases agree with TRBD2. V shed 3 bases, J shed 2 bases, and the junction held 6 bases outside the gene matches. Germline loops: CDR1 SGHAT, CDR2 FQDESV (reference sequence). CDR3 length equals 15 residues. CDR3 residues: CASSFGLAGTYEQYF. The CDR3 DNA reads as TGTGCCAGCAGCTTTGGGCTAGCGGGTACCTACGAGCAGTACTTC. Drawing the rest from reference TRBV11-1 and TRBJ2-7, the complete variable domain is EAEVAQSPRYKITEKSQAVAFWCDPISGHATLYWYRQILGQGPELLVQFQDESVVDDSQLPKDRFSAERLKGVDSTLKIQPAELGDSAMYLCASSFGLAGTYEQYFGPGTRLTVT.

This clonotype was detected many times. This rearrangement joins TRBV20-1 to TRBJ1-4; D not certain. Per germline, CDR1 DFQATT and CDR2 SNEGSKA (reference sequence). CDR3 length: 13 residues. V was clipped by 3 bases and J by 8 bases, with 13 bases between them. CDR3 sequence reads: CSASVGVGEKLFF. CDR3 sequence (DNA): TGCAGTGCTAGTGTCGGGGTAGGGGAAAAACTGTTTTTT.

This clonotype showed up just a few times. The rearrangement joins TRBV20-1 to TRBJ2-7; TRBD1 agrees at 7 bases. Germline CDR1 is DFQATT and CDR2 is SNEGSKA (reference sequence). V trimming: 0 bases; J trimming: 7 bases; junction bases outside the gene matches: 15. The CDR3 covers 16 residues. CDR3 loop: CSARDPGQDLPTEQYF. The CDR3 DNA sequence: TGCAGTGCTAGAGATCCAGGACAGGACTTACCTACGGAGCAGTACTTC.

This clonotype was detected a few times. The CDR3 protein is CSARDPRTSGNEQFF. CDR3 sequence (DNA): TGCAGTGCTAGAGATCCCCGGACTAGCGGGAATGAGCAGTTCTTC. J is TRBJ2-1 and V is TRBV20-1, with 11 nucleotides matching TRBD2. V dropped 0 bases and J dropped 7; count of bases not matched to a gene: 5. CDR1 and CDR2 (germline): DFQATT, SNEGSKA (reference sequence). CDR3 length equals 15 residues.

This chain connects TRBV7-8 to TRBJ2-7; D perhaps matches TRBD2 (5 bases). Between the trimmed V and J ends, which lost 1 base and 0 bases, there was a span of 13 bases. CDR3 size: 16 residues. CDR1 is SGHVS, CDR2 FQNEAQ, per germline. DNA for the CDR3: TGTGCCAGCAGCTTAGTACGACGGGGAAGCTCCTACGAGCAGTACTTC. Amino acids: CASSLVRRGSSYEQYF.

This clonotype was observed at least ten times. This chain links TRBV29-1 with TRBJ1-1; 9 bases line up with TRBD1. Looked up from germline, CDR1 is SQVTM and CDR2 is ANQGSEA. The junction had 5 bases not matched to a gene; V was cut back by 5 bases and J by 4 bases. This CDR3 has 13 residues. The CDR3 region is CSVPLGQGTEAFF. DNA for the CDR3: TGCAGCGTTCCCCTGGGACAGGGCACTGAAGCTTTCTTT. The variable domain in full, with the rest retrieved from reference TRBV29-1 and TRBJ1-1, is SAVISQKPSRDICQRGTSLTIQCQVDSQVTMMFWYRQQPGQSLTLIATANQGSEATYESGFVIDKFPISRPNLTFSTLTVSNMSPEDSSIYLCSVPLGQGTEAFFGQGTRLTVV.

This clonotype appeared a few times. The chain is built from TRBV6-1 and TRBJ1-1; D is perhaps TRBD1 (6 bases). From germline, CDR1 is MNHNS and CDR2 SASEGT. The CDR3 extends over 12 amino acids. Between the trimmed V and J ends, which lost 6 bases and 10 bases, there was a span of 15 bases. The CDR3 is CASRAQSGAAFF. CDR3 in DNA: TGTGCCAGCAGGGCCCAGTCAGGGGCAGCTTTCTTT.

This clonotype has only a few counts. The CDR3 DNA reads TGCGCCAGCAGCCCACACCTTGTTGAGACCCAGTACTTC. This translates into CASSPHLVETQYF. The V and J genes are TRBV5-1 and TRBJ2-5; D uncertain. Trimming pared 4 bases from V and 5 bases from J, leaving 12 bases between. Germline values: CDR1 SGHRS, CDR2 YFSETQ. The CDR3 extends over 13 amino acids.

This clonotype was counted at least ten times. The chain employs TRBV5-1 and TRBJ2-3, with D perhaps matching TRBD1 or TRBD2 (5 bases each). The V gene lost 3 bases and the J gene lost 0 bases, with 17 bases spanning the gap. This CDR3 spans 17 amino acids. Germline lookup yields CDR1 SGHRS and CDR2 YFSETQ. This chain's CDR3 is CASSSSAGTSSTDTQYF. The CDR3 DNA is TGCGCCAGCAGCTCCTCCGCCGGGACCTCTAGCACAGATACGCAGTATTTT. The full variable domain, rest sourced from reference TRBV5-1 and TRBJ2-3, is KAGVTQTPRYLIKTRGQQVTLSCSPISGHRSVSWYQQTPGQGLQFLFEYFSETQRNKGNFPGRFSGRQFSNSRSEMNVSTLELGDSALYLCASSSSAGTSSTDTQYFGPGTRLTVL.

The gene calls are TRBV7-3 and TRBJ1-6; D unresolved. The V end lost 3 bases, the J end lost 7 bases, and 7 bases lay between the germline ends. The CDR3 has 13 amino acids. Germline-derived CDR1 and CDR2 are SGHTA and FQGTGA. CDR3 region: CASSFGRNSPLHF. CDR3 nucleotide sequence: TGTGCCAGCAGCTTCGGGCGAAATTCACCCCTCCACTTT.

This sequence joins TRBV20-1 and TRBJ2-1; the match to TRBD2 covers 15 bases. CDR3 size: 16 residues. Trimming cost V 5 bases and J 7 bases; bases outside gene matches: 9. Germline-derived CDR1 and CDR2 are DFQATT and SNEGSKA (reference sequence). CDR3 in amino acids: CSAGSGTSGRWNEQFF. The CDR3 DNA reads TGCAGTGCTGGATCCGGGACTAGCGGGAGGTGGAATGAGCAGTTCTTC.

This clonotype was detected many times. The chain combines TRBV10-2 with TRBJ2-5; weak D call: TRBD2 (6 bases). The CDR3 runs 17 residues. From germline, CDR1 is WSHSY and CDR2 SAAADI. V dropped 0 bases and J dropped 1 base, with 15 bases sitting between them. The CDR3 DNA reads as TGCGCCAGCAGTGAGTCCGGGACGGCGGGGTTCCAAGAGACCCAGTACTTC. Its translation is CASSESGTAGFQETQYF.

In its sample, this clonotype was seen a few times. The CDR3 here is CASSISGSSYNSPLHF. CDR3 coding DNA: TGTGCCAGTAGTATCAGTGGGAGCTCCTATAATTCACCCCTCCACTTT. The genes are TRBV19 and TRBJ1-6, with D unresolved. V lost 3 bases and J 0 bases, leaving 9 bases between the germline ends. The CDR3 has 16 amino acids. CDR1 and CDR2 from the germline V gene are LNHDA and SQIVND (reference sequence). The variable domain in full, with the rest retrieved from reference TRBV19 and TRBJ1-6, is DGGITQSPKYLFRKEGQNVTLSCEQNLNHDAMYWYRQDPGQGLRLIYYSQIVNDFQKGDIAEGYSVSREKKESFPLTVTSAQKNPTAFYLCASSISGSSYNSPLHFGNGTRLTVT.

There are a few counts of this clonotype. This chain joins TRBV20-1 and TRBJ2-7; the match to TRBD2 covers 12 bases. The trim removed 0 bases at V and 5 bases at J, leaving 2 bases unmatched. The CDR3 is 14 residues long. Germline lookup yields CDR1 DFQATT and CDR2 SNEGSKA (reference sequence). The CDR3 nucleotides are TGCAGTGCTAGAGAGACTAGCGGGAGCGACGAGCAGTACTTC. This gives the protein CSARETSGSDEQYF.